A single sample is the source of the 16 T cell receptor beta chains below, sequenced in a study of vaccination and CD4 T cells after COVID-19. Treatment of the sample: roughly 11-day PBMC culture with coronavirus spike peptide pools or control peptides (ViraFEST assay). These TCRs are of unknown antigen specificity. An Oncomine TCR Beta short-read assay was used to sequence the DNA from cultured CD4+ T cells. TCRdb reanalysed the PCR reads using MiXCR and keeps one entry per CDR3 protein. The data hold about 15,000 distinct CDR3 sequences, with around 30% observed a single time. The sample was cultured CD4+ T cells from blood. The receptors shown here come from a human donor with COVID-19.

By sample share, this clonotype is medium-sized. The chain has TRBV20-1 and TRBJ1-2; tentative D call: TRBD1 (5 bases). The germline V gene encodes CDR1 DFQATT and CDR2 SNEGSKA (reference sequence). V was trimmed by 3 bases and J by 5 bases, leaving 16 bases between them. The CDR3 has 14 residues. CDR3 amino acids: CSASYSGAGYGYTF. The CDR3 bases are TGCAGTGCTAGTTATAGCGGGGCAGGGTATGGCTACACCTTC.

The chain links TRBV7-2 to TRBJ2-7; D might be TRBD2 (6 bases). The CDR3 consists of 13 residues. Germline V CDR1 and CDR2: SGHTA, FQGNSA. V lost 4 bases, J lost 1 base, and 8 bases lay in between. In DNA form, the CDR3 reads TGTGCCAGCAGCTCGGACTATTCCTACGAGCAGTACTTC. It encodes CASSSDYSYEQYF.

This sequence joins TRBV10-3 and TRBJ1-1; D possibly corresponds to TRBD1 (5 bases). Germline V lookup: CDR1 ENHRY, CDR2 SYGVKD. There are 14 residues in the CDR3. V lost 9 bases to trimming and J lost 7 bases, with 21 bases between them. CDR3 sequence: CAISTTRGADEAFF. The CDR3 DNA reads TGTGCCATTAGCACAACCCGAGGGGCAGATGAAGCTTTCTTT.

This sequence joins TRBV5-4 and TRBJ1-2; the D gene is possibly TRBD1 (5 bases). V was trimmed by 4 bases and J by 8 bases, leaving 24 bases between them. This CDR3 is 16 amino acids long. Germline lookup yields CDR1 SGHNT and CDR2 YYREEE (reference sequence). The CDR3 DNA sequence: TGTGCCAGCAGCCCACCGGGACGGGGGAACCTTCGGGGCTACACCTTC. Amino acids: CASSPPGRGNLRGYTF.

The rearrangement uses TRBV27 and TRBJ2-1, with 8 positions matching TRBD2. Unmatched junction bases numbered 7, after V lost 5 bases and J lost 7 bases. The CDR3 extends over 14 amino acids. In germline, CDR1 is MNHEY, CDR2 SMNVEV (reference sequence). The CDR3 region has the DNA TGTGCCAGCAGTATAGCGGGGAGGATAAATGAGCAGTTCTTC. Residues: CASSIAGRINEQFF.

The chain has TRBV12-3 or TRBV12-4 and TRBJ2-1; 8 bases fit TRBD1. This CDR3 comprises 17 residues. J was trimmed by 4 bases and V by 2 bases; bases with no gene match: 10. This CDR3 reads CASSLPPGRGHYNEQFF. CDR3 coding DNA: TGTGCCAGCAGTTTACCCCCGGGCAGGGGGCATTACAATGAGCAGTTCTTC.

This clonotype was seen more than once but under ten times. The chain links TRBV5-4 to TRBJ2-2; 9 bases align to TRBD1. V dropped 0 bases and J dropped 6; count of bases not matched to a gene: 9. Germline V gene data show CDR1 as SGHNT and CDR2 as YYREEE (reference sequence). This CDR3 is built from 17 residues. Here the CDR3 reads CASSLEGNRGRAGELFF. The CDR3, as DNA: TGTGCCAGCAGCTTGGAGGGCAACAGGGGGCGGGCCGGGGAGCTGTTTTTT.

In its sample, this clonotype was seen a few times. The chain uses TRBV10-3 and TRBJ2-3; 8 bases fit TRBD2. V lost 8 bases and J lost 4; bases outside the gene matches: 17. The CDR3 is 17 residues long. CDR1 ENHRY and CDR2 SYGVKD come from the germline V gene. CDR3 DNA: TGTGCCATCGCGGAGACGGCGGGGGGCCCAGCCTCAGATACGCAGTATTTT. It specifies CAIAETAGGPASDTQYF.

The J gene is TRBJ2-1, the V gene TRBV9; 7 bases fit TRBD1. The CDR3 consists of 14 residues. Germline V lookup: CDR1 SGDLS, CDR2 YYNGEE. The V gene end was trimmed by 3 bases and the J gene end by 9 bases; junction bases not matched to a gene: 9. The CDR3 sequence: CASSAGGGYSEQFF. The CDR3 region has the DNA TGTGCCAGCAGCGCAGGGGGTGGATATAGTGAGCAGTTCTTC.

This clonotype was observed a few times. The chain carries TRBV6-1 and TRBJ1-3; D is undetermined. This CDR3 has 16 amino acids. The germline gives CDR1 MNHNS, CDR2 SASEGT. With 4 bases removed from V and 0 bases from J, the gap between germline ends came to 13 bases. In nucleotides, the CDR3 is TGTGCCAGCAGTGGTCAAGGCATTACCTCTGGAAACACCATATATTTT. Translation: CASSGQGITSGNTIYF.

This clonotype has a single count. The chain combines TRBV6-5 with TRBJ2-6, with TRBD1 matching over 11 bases. The germline V gene encodes CDR1 MNHEY and CDR2 SVGAGI. Trimming removed 2 bases from V and 2 bases from J; junction bases left unmatched: 2. CDR3 length: 17 amino acids. The DNA for the CDR3 is TGTGCCAGCAGTTACCGGGACAGGGGGGCTGGGGCCAACGTCCTGACTTTC. Translation: CASSYRDRGAGANVLTF.

The V call is TRBV20-1, the J call TRBJ2-2; a possible D gene is TRBD2 (6 bases). Trimming pared 6 bases from V and 1 base from J, leaving 18 bases between. The CDR3 contains 16 residues. CDR1 DFQATT and CDR2 SNEGSKA come from the germline V gene (reference sequence). CDR3 in DNA: TGCAGTGCCACAAATGCGGGACGTATGAACACCGGGGAGCTGTTTTTT. As protein: CSATNAGRMNTGELFF.

The rearrangement uses TRBV28 and TRBJ1-5, with 7 positions matching TRBD1. The germline V gene has CDR1 MDHEN and CDR2 SYDVKM. This CDR3 has 15 amino acids. V was clipped by 2 bases and J by 5 bases; unmatched bases: 6. DNA for the CDR3: TGTGCCAGCAGTTTAGGCAGGGGGGTGGATCAGCCCCAGCATTTT. Translated: CASSLGRGVDQPQHF.

The chain joins TRBV5-5 to TRBJ1-2; 8 nucleotides line up with TRBD1. CDR1 and CDR2 from the germline V gene are SGHKS and YYEKEE (reference sequence). This CDR3 contains 17 residues. Trimming took 0 bases from V and 4 from J; bases not matched to a gene: 11. In nucleotides, the CDR3 is TGTGCCAGCAGCTTGGGGGGGGTGACAGGGGAAATCTATGGCTACACCTTC. Residues: CASSLGGVTGEIYGYTF.

V and J are TRBV11-3 and TRBJ2-3, with 15 bases that match TRBD2. V lost 5 bases, J lost 4 bases, and 13 bases stayed unmatched. Germline loops: CDR1 SGHNT, CDR2 YENEEA. This CDR3 comprises 19 residues. Here the CDR3 DNA reads TGTGCCAGCAGCCCCCCTCGCGGACTAGCGGGGGGGCCATCAGATACGCAGTATTTT. It translates to CASSPPRGLAGGPSDTQYF.

J is TRBJ1-2 and V is TRBV6-1; the D gene is possibly TRBD1 (5 bases). V was trimmed by 7 bases and J by 7 bases, leaving 16 bases between them. CDR3 length equals 13 residues. The V gene's germline CDR1 is MNHNS and CDR2 SASEGT. In DNA form, the CDR3 reads TGTGCCAGCAACGTCACACGGAGGGGTGGCTACACCTTC. It translates to CASNVTRRGGYTF.